The 21 T cell receptor beta chains in this list originate from one sample, sequenced in a study of T cells in Graves' hyperthyroidism and ophthalmopathy. It was RNA transcripts that yielded the amplified TCR beta CDR3 regions. First-round RT-PCR with HTBI primers amplified the TCR CDR3 region. TCRdb processed the multiplex PCR reads anew with MiXCR; each CDR3 protein has one entry. The repertoire includes 500,000 to 650,000 distinct CDR3 sequences, around 15% of them detected once, and about 15% sits in the top ten. Sequencing was carried out using blood. All receptors derive from a woman aged 40 to 50 with Graves' hyperthyroidism.

At least ten counts were recorded for this clonotype. The chain uses TRBV20-1 and TRBJ2-7; TRBD1 matches 9 bases. V lost 5 bases, J lost 2 bases, and 7 bases stayed unmatched. The CDR3 sequence is 14 residues long. Per the germline V gene, CDR1 is DFQATT and CDR2 is SNEGSKA (reference sequence). CDR3 DNA sequence: TGCAGTGCTGACAGGGGACAGGGAACCTACGAGCAGTACTTC. Encoded protein: CSADRGQGTYEQYF.

The chain carries TRBV9 and TRBJ1-3; weak D call: TRBD1 (6 bases). CDR1 SGDLS and CDR2 YYNGEE come from the germline V gene. The CDR3 is 14 amino acids. The V end lost 1 base, the J end lost 4 bases, and 9 bases lay between the germline ends. The CDR3 bases are TGTGCCAGCAGCGTATCGGGACACGGAAACACCATATATTTT. Translated, it gives CASSVSGHGNTIYF.

In regard to this clonotype: A much larger clone differs by one base, so this may be a read error. The chain combines TRBV5-5 with TRBJ2-2, with 9 bases that match TRBD1. V shed 3 bases, J shed 4 bases, and the junction held 4 bases outside the gene matches. Germline CDR1 is SGHKS and CDR2 is YYEKEE (reference sequence). The CDR3 extends over 15 amino acids. CDR3 DNA sequence: TGTGCCAGCAGCTGGGGGACAGGGATCACCGGGGAGCTGTTTTTT. Translation: CASSWGTGITGELFF. Full variable domain (remainder filled in from reference TRBV5-5 and TRBJ2-2): DAGVTQSPTHLIKTRGQQVTLRCSPISGHKSVSWYQQVLGQGPQFIFQYYEKEERGRGNFPDRFSARQFPNYSSELNVNALLLGDSALYLCASSWGTGITGELFFGEGSRLTVL.

The chain links TRBV4-2 to TRBJ2-2; D gene ambiguous. The CDR3 is 15 residues long. Germline V gene lookup returns CDR1 LGHNA and CDR2 YNFKEQ. The V gene lost 0 bases and the J gene lost 0 bases, with 5 bases spanning the gap. CDR3 sequence (DNA): TGTGCCAGCAGCCAAGAGTCCCCGAACACCGGGGAGCTGTTTTTT. Encoded protein: CASSQESPNTGELFF.

For this clonotype: A much larger clonotype is one base distant, so this may be a read error. The rearrangement uses TRBV6-1 and TRBJ2-7; D might be TRBD2 (5 bases). Germline-derived CDR1 and CDR2 are MNHNS and SASEGT. The CDR3 spans 15 residues. Written as DNA, the CDR3 is TGTGCCGGCAGTGAAGCACCCCTCGGACTTTACGAGCAGTACTTC. It encodes CAGSEAPLGLYEQYF.

This clonotype was found many times. This chain joins TRBV27 and TRBJ2-2; 9 bases line up with TRBD1. The germline V gene encodes CDR1 MNHEY and CDR2 SMNVEV (reference sequence). This CDR3 is 16 amino acids long. V gave up 0 bases and J gave up 4 bases; unmatched junction bases: 3. The CDR3 nucleotides read TGTGCCAGCAGTTTATCTCGGGGACAGGGCACCGGGGAGCTGTTTTTT. Its protein is CASSLSRGQGTGELFF.

V gene TRBV27 combines with J gene TRBJ1-1, with TRBD1 matching over 8 bases. Per germline, CDR1 MNHEY and CDR2 SMNVEV (reference sequence). Unmatched junction bases numbered 9, after V lost 5 bases and J lost 4 bases. This CDR3 has 15 amino acids. The DNA of the CDR3 is TGTGCCAGCAGTCCCGACAGGGGTTGGGGCACTGAAGCTTTCTTT. It translates to CASSPDRGWGTEAFF.

This clonotype was recorded many times. The CDR3 reads CASSPSGTSSGEQYF. The CDR3 region has the DNA TGTGCCAGCAGCCCTTCTGGCACATCCAGTGGGGAGCAGTACTTC. The chain carries TRBV7-9 and TRBJ2-7; D is undetermined. Trimming took off 5 bases at V and 7 bases at J, with 21 bases between the two ends. CDR1 and CDR2 (germline): SEHNR, FQNEAQ (reference sequence). The CDR3 spans 15 residues.

This clonotype has at least ten counts. The J gene is TRBJ2-1, the V gene TRBV29-1; D is possibly TRBD1 or TRBD2 (5 bases each). Trimming shortened V by 3 bases and J by 0 bases, and 21 bases separated the two germline ends. The CDR3 extends over 18 amino acids. Germline V gene data show CDR1 as SQVTM and CDR2 as ANQGSEA. The CDR3 DNA reads TGCAGCGTTGAGGGGGTGGGTGACAGACCCAACTCCTACAATGAGCAGTTCTTC. It is translated as CSVEGVGDRPNSYNEQFF.

At least ten counts were recorded for this clonotype. The chain couples TRBV20-1 to TRBJ2-7; TRBD1 might be the D (6 bases). Trimming removed 3 bases at V and 6 bases at J, with 15 bases between. CDR3 length equals 13 residues. Germline values: CDR1 DFQATT, CDR2 SNEGSKA (reference sequence). The CDR3 protein is CSASPGVVSEQYF. DNA for the CDR3: TGCAGTGCTAGTCCAGGGGTTGTCTCCGAGCAGTACTTC.

This clonotype has a count of ten or more. V usage is TRBV28 and J usage is TRBJ1-5, with D unresolved. Trimming pared 6 bases from V and 0 bases from J, leaving 12 bases between. The length of the CDR3 is 15 residues. Per the germline V gene, CDR1 is MDHEN and CDR2 is SYDVKM. Here the CDR3 reads CASSINWASNQPQHF. Here the CDR3 DNA reads TGTGCCAGCAGCATTAACTGGGCTAGCAATCAGCCCCAGCATTTT.

This clonotype was found many times. The V call is TRBV12-3 or TRBV12-4, the J call TRBJ1-5; 8 bases fit TRBD1. Trimming removed 0 bases from V and 0 bases from J; junction bases left unmatched: 1. The CDR3 extends over 16 amino acids. Here the CDR3 reads CASSLAGTGSNQPQHF. In DNA, the CDR3 is TGTGCCAGCAGTTTAGCGGGGACAGGTAGCAATCAGCCCCAGCATTTT.

J is TRBJ1-2 and V is TRBV20-1; D is unclear. Per germline, CDR1 DFQATT and CDR2 SNEGSKA (reference sequence). V was clipped by 5 bases and J by 2 bases, with 12 bases between them. This CDR3 is built from 13 residues. The CDR3 loop reads CSAYLGVNYGYTF. Here the CDR3 DNA reads TGCAGTGCTTACCTGGGCGTAAACTATGGCTACACCTTC.

The chain has TRBV28 and TRBJ1-4; 8 bases agree with TRBD1. V shed 5 bases, J shed 4 bases, and the junction held 6 bases outside the gene matches. This CDR3 region has 15 residues. Per the germline V gene, CDR1 is MDHEN and CDR2 is SYDVKM. CDR3 protein: CASSLPTGVNEKLFF. CDR3 coding DNA: TGTGCCAGCAGTCTACCGACAGGGGTTAATGAAAAACTGTTTTTT.

The chain combines TRBV28 with TRBJ2-4; D could derive from TRBD1 or TRBD2 (5 bases each). Germline V lookup: CDR1 MDHEN, CDR2 SYDVKM. The ends were cut back, 4 bases at V and 6 bases at J, with 10 bases in the middle. This CDR3 comprises 13 residues. CDR3 region: CASSSGPRNIQYF. CDR3 in DNA: TGTGCCAGCAGTTCGGGGCCCCGAAACATTCAGTACTTC.

In this sample, this clonotype turned up many times. This chain joins TRBV28 and TRBJ2-3, with 9 bases fitting TRBD2. Trimming removed 5 bases from V and 2 bases from J; junction bases left unmatched: 11. In germline, CDR1 is MDHEN, CDR2 SYDVKM. The CDR3 loop spans 17 amino acids. CDR3 amino acids: CASSSALAGRFTDTQYF. The CDR3 DNA is TGTGCCAGCAGTAGTGCGCTAGCGGGGCGTTTCACAGATACGCAGTATTTT.

The J gene is TRBJ1-2, the V gene TRBV9; maybe TRBD1 (6 bases). V was cut by 3 bases and J by 4 bases, with 16 bases left in between. The CDR3 runs to 15 residues. The germline V gene has CDR1 SGDLS and CDR2 YYNGEE. The CDR3 DNA reads as TGTGCCAGCAGCGAAAGCCGCAGGGGAAGCTATGGCTACACCTTC. Residues: CASSESRRGSYGYTF.

The genes are TRBV6-5 and TRBJ2-1; 7 bases agree with TRBD2. Germline V CDR1 and CDR2: MNHEY, SVGAGI. CDR3 length equals 15 residues. V lost 10 bases and J lost 4; bases outside the gene matches: 13. The CDR3 loop is CATQLSGLTYNEQFF. CDR3 in DNA: TGTGCCACCCAGTTATCGGGACTAACTTACAATGAGCAGTTCTTC.

The rearrangement links TRBV2 to TRBJ1-5; the D is unclear. The CDR3 length is 15 residues. In germline, CDR1 is SNHLY, CDR2 FYNNEI. V was trimmed by 8 bases and J by 1 base, leaving 15 bases between them. The CDR3 protein is CASGQLDRSNQPQHF. CDR3 DNA: TGTGCCAGCGGCCAACTGGACCGCAGCAATCAGCCCCAGCATTTT. Full variable domain (missing parts from reference TRBV2 and TRBJ1-5): EPEVTQTPSHQVTQMGQEVILRCVPISNHLYFYWYRQILGQKVEFLVSFYNNEISEKSEIFDDQFSVERPDGSNFTLKIRSTKLEDSAMYFCASGQLDRSNQPQHFGDGTRLSIL.

This sequence joins TRBV20-1 and TRBJ2-7, with D perhaps TRBD1 (6 bases). Germline CDR1 is DFQATT and CDR2 is SNEGSKA (reference sequence). This CDR3 is built from 15 residues. The V end was cut by 0 bases, the J end by 2 bases, with 14 bases between. CDR3 amino acids: CSARDSGGRTYEQYF. In nucleotides, the CDR3 is TGCAGTGCTAGAGATTCTGGGGGCCGAACCTACGAGCAGTACTTC.

The genes are TRBV5-1 and TRBJ2-2; TRBD1 matches 7 bases. CDR3 size: 15 residues. Germline V lookup: CDR1 SGHRS, CDR2 YFSETQ. Trimming at V came to 1 base and at J to 4 bases, leaving 4 bases not matched to a gene. CDR3 coding DNA: TGCGCCAGCAGCTTGAACCCAGGGGGCACCGGGGAGCTGTTTTTT. Translated, it gives CASSLNPGGTGELFF.